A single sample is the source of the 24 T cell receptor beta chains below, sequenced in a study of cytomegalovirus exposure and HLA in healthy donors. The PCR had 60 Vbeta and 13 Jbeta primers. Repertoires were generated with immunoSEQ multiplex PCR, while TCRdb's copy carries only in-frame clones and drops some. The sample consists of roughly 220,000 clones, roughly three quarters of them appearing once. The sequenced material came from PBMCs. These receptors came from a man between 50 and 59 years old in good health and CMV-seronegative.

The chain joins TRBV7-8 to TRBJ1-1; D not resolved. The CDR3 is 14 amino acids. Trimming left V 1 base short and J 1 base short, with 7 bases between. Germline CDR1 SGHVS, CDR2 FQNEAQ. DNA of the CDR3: TGTGCCAGCAGCTTAGGACACGGGAACACTGAAGCTTTCTTT. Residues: CASSLGHGNTEAFF.

CDR3 region: CASSSPFARQAYEQYF. Written as DNA, the CDR3 is TGTGCCAGCAGTAGTCCGTTCGCCAGACAAGCCTACGAGCAGTACTTC. The chain is built from TRBV6-4 and TRBJ2-7, with D unclear. This CDR3 has 16 amino acids. V was pared by 5 bases and J by 2 bases, with 19 bases between. The germline V gene encodes CDR1 MRHNA and CDR2 SNTAGT.

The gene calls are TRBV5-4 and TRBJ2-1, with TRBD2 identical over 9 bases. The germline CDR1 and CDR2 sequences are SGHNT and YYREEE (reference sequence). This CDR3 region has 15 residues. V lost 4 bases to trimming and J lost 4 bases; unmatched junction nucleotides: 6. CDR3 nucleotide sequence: TGTGCCAGCAGCCCCGGACTAGCGTCATACAATGAGCAGTTCTTC. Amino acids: CASSPGLASYNEQFF.

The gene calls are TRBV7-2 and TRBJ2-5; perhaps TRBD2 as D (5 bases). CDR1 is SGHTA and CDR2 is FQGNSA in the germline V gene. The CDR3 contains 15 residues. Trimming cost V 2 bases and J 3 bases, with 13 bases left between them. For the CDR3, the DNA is TGTGCCAGCAGCTTAAGGAGGCCGTCTAAAGAGACCCAGTACTTC. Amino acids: CASSLRRPSKETQYF. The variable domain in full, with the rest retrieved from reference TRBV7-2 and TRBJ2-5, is GAGVSQSPSNKVTEKGKDVELRCDPISGHTALYWYRQSLGQGLEFLIYFQGNSAPDKSGLPSDRFSAERTGGSVSTLTIQRTQQEDSAVYLCASSLRRPSKETQYFGPGTRLLVL.

The DNA for the CDR3 is TGTGCCAGCAGTTTGGCGGGGGGGCATGGCACTGAAGCTTTCTTT. It is translated as CASSLAGGHGTEAFF. This rearrangement joins TRBV28 to TRBJ1-1, with D maybe TRBD1 (6 bases). Trimming shortened V by 3 bases and J by 4 bases, and 15 bases separated the two germline ends. In germline, CDR1 is MDHEN, CDR2 SYDVKM. This CDR3 has 15 amino acids.

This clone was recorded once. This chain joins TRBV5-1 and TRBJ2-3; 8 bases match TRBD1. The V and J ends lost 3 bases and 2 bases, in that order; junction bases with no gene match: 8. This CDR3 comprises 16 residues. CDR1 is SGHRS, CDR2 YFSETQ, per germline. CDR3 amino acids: CASSWAGQGNTDTQYF. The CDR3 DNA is TGCGCCAGCAGCTGGGCCGGACAGGGAAACACAGATACGCAGTATTTT.

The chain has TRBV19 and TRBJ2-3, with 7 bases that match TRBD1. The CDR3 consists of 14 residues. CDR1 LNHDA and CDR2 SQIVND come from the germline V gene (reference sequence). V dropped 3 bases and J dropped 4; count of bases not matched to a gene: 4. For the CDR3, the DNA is TGTGCCAGTAGTATTACAGGGGACGCAGATACGCAGTATTTT. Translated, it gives CASSITGDADTQYF.

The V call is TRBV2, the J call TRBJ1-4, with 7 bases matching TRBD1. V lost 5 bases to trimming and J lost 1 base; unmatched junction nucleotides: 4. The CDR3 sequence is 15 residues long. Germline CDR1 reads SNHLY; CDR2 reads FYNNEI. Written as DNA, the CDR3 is TGTGCCAGCAGTCTGCGACAGGGAACTAATGAAAAACTGTTTTTT. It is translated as CASSLRQGTNEKLFF.

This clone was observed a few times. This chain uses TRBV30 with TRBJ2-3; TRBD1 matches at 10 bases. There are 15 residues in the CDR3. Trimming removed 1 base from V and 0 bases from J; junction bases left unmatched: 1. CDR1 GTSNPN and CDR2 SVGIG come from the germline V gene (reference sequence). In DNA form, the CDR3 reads TGTGCCTGGAGTGGGGGACAGGGGAGCACAGATACGCAGTATTTT. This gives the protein CAWSGGQGSTDTQYF.

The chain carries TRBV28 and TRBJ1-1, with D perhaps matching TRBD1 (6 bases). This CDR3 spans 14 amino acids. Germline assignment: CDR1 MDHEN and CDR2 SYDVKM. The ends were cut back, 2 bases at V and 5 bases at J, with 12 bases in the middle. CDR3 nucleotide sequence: TGTGCCAGCAGTTTAGGGCAGGGGTTGACTGAAGCTTTCTTT. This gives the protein CASSLGQGLTEAFF.

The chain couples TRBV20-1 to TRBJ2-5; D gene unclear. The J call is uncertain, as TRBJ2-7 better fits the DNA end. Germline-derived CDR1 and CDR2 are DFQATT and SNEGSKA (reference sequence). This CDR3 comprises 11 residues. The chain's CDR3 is CSARLLYEQYF. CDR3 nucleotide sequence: TGCAGTGCCAGACTTCTCTACGAGCAGTACTTC.

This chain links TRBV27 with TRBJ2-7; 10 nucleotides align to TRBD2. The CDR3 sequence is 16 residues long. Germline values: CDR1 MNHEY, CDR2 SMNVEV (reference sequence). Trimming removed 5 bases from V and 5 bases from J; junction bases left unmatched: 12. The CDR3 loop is CASSKTAGTSVNEQYF. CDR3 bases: TGTGCCAGCAGTAAGACCGCCGGGACTAGCGTAAACGAGCAGTACTTC.

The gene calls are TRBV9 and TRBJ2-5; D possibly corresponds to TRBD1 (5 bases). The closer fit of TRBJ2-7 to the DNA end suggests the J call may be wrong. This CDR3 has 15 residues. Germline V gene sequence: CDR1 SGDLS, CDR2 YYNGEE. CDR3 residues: CASSVAGQGNYEQYF. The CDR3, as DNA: TGTGCCAGCAGCGTAGCTGGGCAGGGTAACTACGAGCAGTACTTC.

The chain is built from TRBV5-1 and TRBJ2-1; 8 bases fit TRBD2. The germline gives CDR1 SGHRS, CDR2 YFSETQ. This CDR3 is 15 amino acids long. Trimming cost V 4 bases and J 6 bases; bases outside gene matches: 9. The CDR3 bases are TGCGCCAGCAGCCCCCGCCCCGGGACTAGCAATGAGCAGTTCTTC. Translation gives CASSPRPGTSNEQFF. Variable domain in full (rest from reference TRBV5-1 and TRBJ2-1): KAGVTQTPRYLIKTRGQQVTLSCSPISGHRSVSWYQQTPGQGLQFLFEYFSETQRNKGNFPGRFSGRQFSNSRSEMNVSTLELGDSALYLCASSPRPGTSNEQFFGPGTRLTVL.

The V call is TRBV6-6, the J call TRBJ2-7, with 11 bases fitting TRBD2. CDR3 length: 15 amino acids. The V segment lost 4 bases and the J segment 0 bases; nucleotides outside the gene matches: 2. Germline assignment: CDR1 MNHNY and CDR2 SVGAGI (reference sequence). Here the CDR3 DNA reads TGTGCCAGCAGTTCCACTAGCGGGAGCTCCTACGAGCAGTACTTC. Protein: CASSSTSGSSYEQYF.

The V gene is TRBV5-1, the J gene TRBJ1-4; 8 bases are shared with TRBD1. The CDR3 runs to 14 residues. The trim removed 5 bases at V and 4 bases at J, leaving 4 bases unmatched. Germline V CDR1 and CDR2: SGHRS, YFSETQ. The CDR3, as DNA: TGCGCCAGCAGTTATGGACAGGGTAATGAAAAACTGTTTTTT. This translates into CASSYGQGNEKLFF.

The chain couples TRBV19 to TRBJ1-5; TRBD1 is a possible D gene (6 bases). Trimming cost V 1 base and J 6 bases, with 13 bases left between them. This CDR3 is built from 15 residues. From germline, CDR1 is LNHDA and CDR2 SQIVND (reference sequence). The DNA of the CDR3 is TGTGCCAGTAGTATAGGGTCGAGGGGGATTCAGCCCCAGCATTTT. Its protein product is CASSIGSRGIQPQHF.

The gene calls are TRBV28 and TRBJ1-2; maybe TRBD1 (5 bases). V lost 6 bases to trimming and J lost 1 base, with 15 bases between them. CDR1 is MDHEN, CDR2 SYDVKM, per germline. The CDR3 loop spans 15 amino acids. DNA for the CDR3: TGTGCCAGCAGGGGAGGGGAGGAGAATAACTATGGCTACACCTTC. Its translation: CASRGGEENNYGYTF.

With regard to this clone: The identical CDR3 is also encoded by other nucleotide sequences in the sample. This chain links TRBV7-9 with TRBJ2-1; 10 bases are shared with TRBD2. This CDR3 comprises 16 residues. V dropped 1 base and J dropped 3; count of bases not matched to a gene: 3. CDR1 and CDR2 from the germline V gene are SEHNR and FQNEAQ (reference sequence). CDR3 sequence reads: CASSLGLAGVYNEQFF. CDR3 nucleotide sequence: TGTGCCAGCAGCTTAGGGCTAGCGGGAGTCTACAATGAGCAGTTCTTC.

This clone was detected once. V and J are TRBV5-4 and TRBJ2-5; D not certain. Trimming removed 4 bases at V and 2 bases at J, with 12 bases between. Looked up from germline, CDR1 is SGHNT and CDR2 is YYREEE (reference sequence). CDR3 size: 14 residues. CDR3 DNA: TGTGCCAGCAGCCCGCGGCAGCAGCAAGAGACCCAGTACTTC. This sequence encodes CASSPRQQQETQYF.

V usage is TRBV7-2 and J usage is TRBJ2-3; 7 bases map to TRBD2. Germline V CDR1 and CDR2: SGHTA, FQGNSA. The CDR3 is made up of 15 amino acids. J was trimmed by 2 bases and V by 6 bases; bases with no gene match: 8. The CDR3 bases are TGTGCCAGCAGTTACTCTAGCGGAATCACAGATACGCAGTATTTT. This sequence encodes CASSYSSGITDTQYF.

The CDR3 nucleotides are TGTGCCAGCAGGACTTGGGGGGGGCCGGGAGATACGCAGTATTTT. Its translation: CASRTWGGPGDTQYF. The V call is TRBV2, the J call TRBJ2-3, with a possible D match to TRBD2 (7 bases). Per the germline V gene, CDR1 is SNHLY and CDR2 is FYNNEI. V lost 6 bases to trimming and J lost 5 bases, with 18 bases between them. The CDR3 loop spans 15 amino acids.

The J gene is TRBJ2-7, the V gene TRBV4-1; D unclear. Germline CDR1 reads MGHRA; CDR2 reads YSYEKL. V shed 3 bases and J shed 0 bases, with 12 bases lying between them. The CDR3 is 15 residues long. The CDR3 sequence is CASSHVIISSYEQYF. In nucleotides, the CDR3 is TGCGCCAGCAGCCACGTCATAATTAGCTCCTACGAGCAGTACTTC.

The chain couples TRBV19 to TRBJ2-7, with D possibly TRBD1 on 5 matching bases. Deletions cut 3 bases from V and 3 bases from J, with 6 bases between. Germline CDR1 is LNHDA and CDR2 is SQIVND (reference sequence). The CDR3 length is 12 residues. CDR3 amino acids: CASSIDSYEQYF. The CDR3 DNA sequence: TGTGCCAGTAGTATCGACAGCTACGAGCAGTACTTC.